The present T cell receptor (beta chain) was sequenced within a study of blood T cell repertoires in COVID-19. On the study more broadly: Acute and convalescent COVID-19 specimens originated in the United States, Italy and Spain. PBMCs, B-cell-depleted T cells, or T cells provided the cDNA or gDNA that made up the material.

The CDR3 totals 15 residues. Germline-derived CDR1 and CDR2 are MNHEY and SVGAGI. V dropped 0 bases and J dropped 0 bases, with 8 bases sitting between them. As originally analysed: Quantification of nucleated cells was approximated via reference gene primer amplification. TCRdb's table, derived via immunoSEQ multiplex PCR, lists solely in-frame clones and lacks some. From that table come the V and J calls and clone size; the DNA was used to work out D and trimming. The sample contains tens of thousands of clones, approximately 80% of which appear only once. The chain has TRBV6-5 and TRBJ1-1, with a tentative D call TRBD1 (5 bases). This receptor was identified in a man between 65 and 80 years old with acute or convalescent COVID-19. Material for sequencing was peripheral blood. As DNA, the CDR3 is TGTGCCAGCAGTTACTCGGTGGGGCTGAACACTGAAGCTTTCTTT. Residues: CASSYSVGLNTEAFF.